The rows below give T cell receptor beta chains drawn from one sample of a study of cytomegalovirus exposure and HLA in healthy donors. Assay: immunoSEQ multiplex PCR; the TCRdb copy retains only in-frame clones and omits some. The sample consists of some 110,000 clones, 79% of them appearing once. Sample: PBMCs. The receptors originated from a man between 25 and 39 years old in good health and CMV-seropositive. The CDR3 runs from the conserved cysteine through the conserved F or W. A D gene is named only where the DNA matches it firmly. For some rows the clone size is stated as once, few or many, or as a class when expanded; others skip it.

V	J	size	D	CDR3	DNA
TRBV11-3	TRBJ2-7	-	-	CASSLGGRPRDEQYF	TGTGCCAGCAGCTTAGGCGGGCGGCCTAGGGACGAGCAGTACTTC
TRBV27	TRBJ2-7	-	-	CASSTPLRARYEQYF	TGTGCCAGCAGCACCCCTCTGCGGGCTCGGTACGAGCAGTACTTC
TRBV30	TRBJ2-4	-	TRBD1	CAWSVQLGFGTGPIQYF	TGTGCCTGGAGTGTACAGCTTGGCTTTGGGACAGGGCCCATTCAGTACTTC
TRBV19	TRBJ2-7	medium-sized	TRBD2	CASRGLAIRHEQYF	TGTGCCAGTAGGGGACTAGCGATCCGTCACGAGCAGTACTTC
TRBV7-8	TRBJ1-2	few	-	CASSLVLGYGYTF	TGTGCCAGCAGCTTAGTACTAGGGTATGGCTACACCTTC
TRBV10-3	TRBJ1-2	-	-	CAISETGTPLGYTF	TGTGCCATCAGTGAGACAGGGACCCCCCTGGGCTACACCTTC
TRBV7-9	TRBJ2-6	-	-	CASSLGKGVSSGANGLTF	TGTGCCAGCAGCTTAGGGAAGGGGGTGAGCTCTGGGGCCAACGGCCTGACTTTC
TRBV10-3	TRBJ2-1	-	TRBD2	CAIRAGLAGESEQFF	TGTGCCATCAGAGCCGGACTAGCGGGAGAGAGTGAGCAGTTCTTC
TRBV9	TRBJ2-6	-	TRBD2	CASSFQKGTSVGSGANGLTF	TGTGCCAGCAGCTTCCAAAAGGGTACTAGCGTTGGCTCTGGGGCCAACGGCCTGACTTTC
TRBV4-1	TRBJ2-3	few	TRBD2	CASRYRLAGGSDTQYF	TGCGCCAGCAGATACCGACTAGCGGGAGGATCAGATACGCAGTATTTT
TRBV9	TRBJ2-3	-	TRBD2	CASSVWSGGGDTQYF	TGTGCCAGCAGCGTATGGAGCGGGGGCGGAGATACGCAGTATTTT
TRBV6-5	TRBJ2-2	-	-	CASSYNTNTGELFF	TGTGCCAGCAGTTATAACACGAACACCGGGGAGCTGTTTTTT
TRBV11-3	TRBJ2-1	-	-	CASSPQASGSNEQFF	TGTGCCAGCAGCCCCCAAGCGTCGGGAAGCAATGAGCAGTTCTTC
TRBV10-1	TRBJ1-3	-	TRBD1	CASSESPGQLSGNTIYF	TGCGCCAGCAGTGAGTCCCCGGGACAGCTCTCTGGAAACACCATATATTTT
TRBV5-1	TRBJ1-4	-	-	CASSSGNTNEKLFF	TGCGCCAGCAGCTCAGGGAATACTAATGAAAAACTGTTTTTT
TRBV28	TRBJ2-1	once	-	CASSLGQGFYNEQFF	TGTGCCAGCAGCTTGGGGCAGGGATTCTACAATGAGCAGTTCTTC
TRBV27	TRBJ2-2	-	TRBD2	CAGSFGTSRTGTGELFF	TGTGCCGGCAGTTTCGGGACTAGCCGAACGGGCACCGGGGAGCTGTTTTTT
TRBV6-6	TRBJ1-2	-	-	CASSLGQGYTF	TGTGCCAGCAGTTTAGGACAGGGCTACACCTTC
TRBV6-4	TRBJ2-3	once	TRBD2	CATSTSGGGTDTQYF	TGTGCCACCTCGACTAGCGGGGGGGGCACAGATACGCAGTATTTT
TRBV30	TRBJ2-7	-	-	CAWSVRQGAGGRF	TGTGCCTGGAGTGTACGGCAGGGGGCGGGGGGGCGCTTC
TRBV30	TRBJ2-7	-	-	CAQGGTGSYEQYF	TGTGCCCAAGGAGGGACGGGATCCTACGAGCAGTACTTC
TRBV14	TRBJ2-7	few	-	CASSQTLYEQYF	TGTGCCAGCAGCCAAACTCTGTACGAGCAGTACTTC
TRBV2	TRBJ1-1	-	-	CASRGTWGTEAFF	TGTGCCAGCAGAGGGACATGGGGCACTGAAGCTTTCTTT
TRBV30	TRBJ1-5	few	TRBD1	CAWSGGQGASQPQHF	TGTGCCTGGAGTGGGGGACAGGGGGCAAGTCAGCCCCAGCATTTT
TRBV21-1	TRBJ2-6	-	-	CASSKRADCGANGLTF	TGTGCCAGCAGCAAACGTGCTGATTGTGGGGCCAACGGCCTGACTTTC
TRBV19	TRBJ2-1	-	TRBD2	CASSIERGPNEQFF	TGTGCCAGTAGTATCGAGCGGGGACCCAATGAGCAGTTCTTC
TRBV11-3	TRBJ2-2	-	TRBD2	CASSRPGGINTGELFF	TGTGCCAGCAGCCGACCGGGGGGGATCAACACCGGGGAGCTGTTTTTT
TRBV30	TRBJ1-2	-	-	CAWSVLSRGYTF	TGTGCCTGGAGTGTACTGTCCCGCGGCTACACCTTC
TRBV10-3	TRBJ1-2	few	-	CATGTSNYGYTF	TGTGCCACGGGAACCTCTAACTATGGCTACACCTTC
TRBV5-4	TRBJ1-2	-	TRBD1	CASSGGPGQGAANYGYTF	TGTGCCAGCAGCGGGGGGCCGGGACAGGGGGCGGCTAACTATGGCTACACCTTC
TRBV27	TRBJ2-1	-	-	CASSLSAGVGRNEQFF	TGTGCCAGCAGTTTATCAGCAGGGGTAGGTCGCAATGAGCAGTTCTTC
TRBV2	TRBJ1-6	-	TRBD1	CASNRMYRGSHDSPLHF	TGTGCCAGCAATAGGATGTACAGGGGGTCCCACGATTCACCCCTCCACTTT
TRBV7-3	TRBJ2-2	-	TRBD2	CASSPLPGLAGDTGELFF	TGTGCCAGCAGCCCCTTACCGGGACTAGCGGGGGACACCGGGGAGCTGTTTTTT
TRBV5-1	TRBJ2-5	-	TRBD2	CASSLVPSSGRGETQYF	TGCGCCAGCAGCTTGGTCCCGTCTAGCGGGAGAGGGGAGACCCAGTACTTC
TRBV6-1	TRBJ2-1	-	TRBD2	CASSSHSGSYNEQFF	TGTGCCAGCAGCTCCCATAGCGGGAGCTACAATGAGCAGTTCTTC
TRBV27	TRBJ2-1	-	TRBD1	CASSSGQGVNEQFF	TGTGCCAGCAGTTCGGGACAGGGGGTCAATGAGCAGTTCTTC
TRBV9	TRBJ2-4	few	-	CASSLGGAQNIQYF	TGTGCCAGCAGCCTCGGCGGGGCCCAAAACATTCAGTACTTC
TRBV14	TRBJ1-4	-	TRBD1	CASSQGPHGQENNEKLFF	TGTGCCAGCAGCCAAGGCCCCCACGGACAGGAAAATAATGAAAAACTGTTTTTT
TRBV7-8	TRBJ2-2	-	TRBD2	CASSLVAGGPGELFF	TGTGCCAGCAGCTTAGTAGCGGGGGGGCCCGGGGAGCTGTTTTTT
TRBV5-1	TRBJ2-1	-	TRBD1	CASSVDRGHYEQFF	TGCGCCAGCAGCGTAGACAGGGGGCACTATGAGCAGTTCTTC
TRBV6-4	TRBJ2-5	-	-	CASRSRGETQYF	TGTGCCAGCAGATCACGGGGGGAGACCCAGTACTTC
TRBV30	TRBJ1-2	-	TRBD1	CAWSLQGALGYTF	TGTGCCTGGAGTTTACAGGGGGCGCTGGGCTACACCTTC
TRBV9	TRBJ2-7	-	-	CASSANRDKFSYEQYF	TGTGCCAGCAGTGCTAACCGGGACAAGTTCTCCTACGAGCAGTACTTC
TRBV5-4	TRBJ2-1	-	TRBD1	CASGPNRGQSYNEQFF	TGTGCCAGCGGCCCTAACAGGGGACAATCCTACAATGAGCAGTTCTTC
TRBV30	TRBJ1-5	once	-	CAWSVRGQPQHF	TGTGCCTGGAGTGTACGGGGGCAGCCCCAGCATTTT
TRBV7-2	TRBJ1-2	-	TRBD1	CASSSTGDLDYGYTF	TGTGCCAGCAGCTCCACAGGGGACCTGGACTATGGCTACACCTTC
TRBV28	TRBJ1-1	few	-	CASGQRMNTEAFF	TGTGCCAGCGGACAGAGGATGAACACTGAAGCTTTCTTT
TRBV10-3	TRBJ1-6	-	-	CAISRESYNSPLHF	TGTGCCATCAGCAGGGAATCCTATAATTCACCCCTCCACTTT
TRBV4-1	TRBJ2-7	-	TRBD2	CASSQDRLAGSYEQYF	TGCGCCAGCAGCCAAGACCGACTAGCGGGAAGCTACGAGCAGTACTTC
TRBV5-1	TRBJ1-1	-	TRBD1	CASKLQGADHTEAFF	TGCGCCAGCAAACTACAGGGGGCAGATCACACTGAAGCTTTCTTT
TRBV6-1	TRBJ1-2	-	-	CAGSEGSWNYGYTF	TGTGCCGGCAGTGAGGGCAGTTGGAACTATGGCTACACCTTC
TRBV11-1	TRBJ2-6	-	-	CASSPRQGANVLTF	TGTGCCAGCAGCCCGAGACAGGGGGCCAACGTCCTGACTTTC
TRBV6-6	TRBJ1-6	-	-	CASSYELTGSSPLHF	TGTGCCAGCAGTTACGAATTAACAGGGAGTTCACCCCTCCACTTT
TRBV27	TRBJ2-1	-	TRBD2	CASSLSYWMLAGGSSYNEQFF	TGTGCCAGCAGTTTATCTTATTGGATGTTAGCGGGAGGCAGCTCCTACAATGAGCAGTTCTTC
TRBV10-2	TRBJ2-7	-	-	CASNPRDSQQYF	TGCGCCAGCAATCCCCGGGACTCTCAGCAGTACTTC
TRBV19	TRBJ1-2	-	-	CASHTGANYGYTF	TGTGCCAGTCATACAGGAGCTAACTATGGCTACACCTTC
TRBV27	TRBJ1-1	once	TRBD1	CASSLQTQGMNTEAFF	TGTGCCAGCAGTTTACAGACACAGGGGATGAACACTGAAGCTTTCTTT
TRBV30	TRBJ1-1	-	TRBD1	CAWSYRGRRSTEAFF	TGTGCCTGGAGCTACAGGGGGCGAAGGTCGACTGAAGCTTTCTTT
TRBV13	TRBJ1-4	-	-	CASSSEGVSANEKLFF	TGTGCCAGCAGCTCCGAAGGGGTCTCTGCTAATGAAAAACTGTTTTTT
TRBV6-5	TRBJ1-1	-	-	CASGRTDTEAFF	TGTGCCAGCGGAAGGACAGACACTGAAGCTTTCTTT